These 13 T cell receptor beta chains share one sample of origin, sequenced in a study of CD8 T cells in Susac syndrome. With random hexamers, roughly 0.45 to 1 ug RNA was reverse transcribed. TCRdb fed the immunoSEQ multiplex PCR reads into MiXCR, producing one record per CDR3 protein. The sample contains roughly 200,000 distinct CDR3 sequences, roughly 92% of which appear only once. The sequenced material came from CD4+ T cells from PBMCs. The receptors originated from a human donor in good health.

The CDR3 coding sequence is TGCGCCAGCAGCTTGAGGTCGGGCCGAGGGAACACTGAAGCTTTCTTT. Residues: CASSLRSGRGNTEAFF. The genes are TRBV5-1 and TRBJ1-1, with D unclear. The CDR3 totals 16 residues. Trimming left V 1 base short and J 1 base short, with 14 bases between. Germline V CDR1 and CDR2: SGHRS, YFSETQ.

The rearrangement joins TRBV5-6 to TRBJ1-3; TRBD1 is a possible D gene (5 bases). Germline-derived CDR1 and CDR2 are SGHDT and YYEEEE. This CDR3 spans 19 amino acids. The CDR3 bases are TGTGCATCCGAGGGGAGGACTCTGTTGGGCTCCTTCTCTGGAAACACCATATATTTT. Its protein is CASEGRTLLGSFSGNTIYF.

This chain links TRBV6-1 with TRBJ2-3; D is unclear. This CDR3 contains 13 residues. V lost 4 bases, J lost 6 bases, and 11 bases lay in between. Germline loops: CDR1 MNHNS, CDR2 SASEGT. In nucleotides, the CDR3 is TGTGCCAGCAGTGTAGGGCCCTGGGATACGCAGTATTTT. It translates to CASSVGPWDTQYF.

The chain links TRBV6-2 or TRBV6-3 to TRBJ2-2; D unclear. Trimming removed 7 bases from V and 5 bases from J, with 14 bases in between. The CDR3 length is 14 residues. Per the germline V gene, CDR1 is MNHEY and CDR2 is SVGEGT. The CDR3 DNA reads TGTGCCAGCAACGACATCCCGACAACCGGGGAGCTGTTTTTT. This encodes CASNDIPTTGELFF.

J is TRBJ1-2 and V is TRBV20-1; tentatively, D is TRBD1 (6 bases). This CDR3 is built from 13 residues. The germline V gene encodes CDR1 DFQATT and CDR2 SNEGSKA (reference sequence). Trimming took off 1 base at V and 7 bases at J, with 13 bases between the two ends. CDR3 protein: CSARAGGGSGYTF. The DNA of the CDR3 is TGCAGTGCTAGAGCCGGGGGCGGGAGTGGCTACACCTTC.

This chain joins TRBV12-3 or TRBV12-4 and TRBJ1-5; D may be TRBD1 (5 bases). V was cut by 7 bases and J by 4 bases, with 11 bases left in between. The CDR3 is 13 residues long. The CDR3 spells CASTLTGNQPQHF. The CDR3, as DNA: TGTGCCAGCACCTTAACAGGTAATCAGCCCCAGCATTTT.

The chain links TRBV29-1 to TRBJ2-4, with 8 nucleotides matching TRBD2. The trim removed 6 bases at V and 9 bases at J, leaving 13 bases unmatched. Germline V CDR1 and CDR2: SQVTM, ANQGSEA. The length of the CDR3 is 14 residues. DNA of the CDR3: TGCAGCGTCGTGGGGCGGGGGGCCGGGGGCATTCAGTACTTC. Translation gives CSVVGRGAGGIQYF.

The V and J genes are TRBV7-3 and TRBJ2-3; 8 bases match TRBD2. After removal of 5 bases from V and 3 bases from J, the junction contained 13 bases not matched to a gene. The CDR3 consists of 17 residues. Germline CDR1 and CDR2: SGHTA and FQGTGA. CDR3 DNA sequence: TGTGCCAGCAGCCCCCGCGGGGGGCCGACCAGGACAGATACGCAGTATTTT. Translated, it gives CASSPRGGPTRTDTQYF.

This clonotype turned up a few times. V and J are TRBV10-3 and TRBJ2-7, with D possibly being TRBD1 (5 bases). Germline CDR1 and CDR2: ENHRY and SYGVKD. The V and J ends lost 3 bases and 4 bases respectively, with 7 bases between them. This CDR3 comprises 12 residues. CDR3 nucleotide sequence: TGTGCCATCAGTGATCAGGGATACGAGCAGTACTTC. This gives the protein CAISDQGYEQYF.

This clonotype was recorded only once. J is TRBJ1-5 and V is TRBV10-3; D may be TRBD1 (5 bases). Germline loops: CDR1 ENHRY, CDR2 SYGVKD. Trimming removed 6 bases at V and 2 bases at J, with 11 bases between. The CDR3 has 14 amino acids. In DNA, the CDR3 is TGTGCCATCAGCGTGAAAGGGGGCAATCAGCCCCAGCATTTT. This translates into CAISVKGGNQPQHF.

The DNA of the CDR3 is TGCGCCAGCAGCTTGGAGTCTGCAGACAATGAGCAGTTCTTC. It yields the protein CASSLESADNEQFF. The chain couples TRBV5-1 to TRBJ2-1, with D hard to call. CDR1 and CDR2 from the germline V gene are SGHRS and YFSETQ. This CDR3 spans 14 amino acids. Trimming removed 0 bases from V and 5 bases from J, with 9 bases in between.

The rearrangement uses TRBV7-2 and TRBJ1-5; 9 positions agree with TRBD1. The junction had 4 bases not matched to a gene; V was cut back by 4 bases and J by 0 bases. This CDR3 contains 16 residues. Germline loops: CDR1 SGHTA, CDR2 FQGNSA. The CDR3 DNA sequence: TGTGCCAGCAGCTCGCGGACAGGGGCTAGCAATCAGCCCCAGCATTTT. This encodes CASSSRTGASNQPQHF.

The J gene is TRBJ1-2, the V gene TRBV20-1; 7 nucleotides match TRBD1. The germline gives CDR1 DFQATT, CDR2 SNEGSKA (reference sequence). Trimming took 2 bases from V and 8 from J; bases not matched to a gene: 11. CDR3 length equals 14 residues. The CDR3 protein is CSARQDRAAWGYTF. Written as DNA, the CDR3 is TGCAGTGCTAGACAAGACAGGGCCGCCTGGGGCTACACCTTC.